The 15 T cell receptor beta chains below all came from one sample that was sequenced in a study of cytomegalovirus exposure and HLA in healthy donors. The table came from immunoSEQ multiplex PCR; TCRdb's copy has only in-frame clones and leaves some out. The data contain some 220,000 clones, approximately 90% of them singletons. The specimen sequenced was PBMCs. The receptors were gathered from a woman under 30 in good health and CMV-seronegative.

CDR3 sequence reads: CATHGVPGSTDTQYF. The CDR3 nucleotides are TGTGCCACCCACGGGGTTCCCGGAAGCACAGATACGCAGTATTTT. V gene TRBV6-5 combines with J gene TRBJ2-3; tentative D call: TRBD2 (5 bases). Trimming pared 10 bases from V and 0 bases from J, leaving 17 bases between. Per germline, CDR1 MNHEY and CDR2 SVGAGI. The CDR3 is 15 amino acids.

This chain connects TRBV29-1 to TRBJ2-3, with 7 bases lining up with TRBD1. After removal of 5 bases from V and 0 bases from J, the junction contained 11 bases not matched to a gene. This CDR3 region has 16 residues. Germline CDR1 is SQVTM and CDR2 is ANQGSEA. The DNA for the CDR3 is TGCAGCGTTCTTACACACAGGGGATCTAGCACAGATACGCAGTATTTT. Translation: CSVLTHRGSSTDTQYF.

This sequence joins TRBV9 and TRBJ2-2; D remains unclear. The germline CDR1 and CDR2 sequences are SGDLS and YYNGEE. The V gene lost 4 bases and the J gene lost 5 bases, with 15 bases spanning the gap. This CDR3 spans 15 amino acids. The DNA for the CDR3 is TGTGCCAGCAGCTCGACCGACTTCATTACCGGGGAGCTGTTTTTT. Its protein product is CASSSTDFITGELFF.

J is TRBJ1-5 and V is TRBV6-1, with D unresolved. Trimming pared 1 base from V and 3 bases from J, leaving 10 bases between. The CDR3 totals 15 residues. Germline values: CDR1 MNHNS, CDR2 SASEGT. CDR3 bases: TGTGCCAGCAGTGAAGGCGACATCTACAATCAGCCCCAGCATTTT. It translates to CASSEGDIYNQPQHF.

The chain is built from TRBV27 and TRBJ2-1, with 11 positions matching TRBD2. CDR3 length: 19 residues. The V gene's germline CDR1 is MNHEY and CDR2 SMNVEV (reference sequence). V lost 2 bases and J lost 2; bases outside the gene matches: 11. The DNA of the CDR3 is TGTGCCAGCAGTTTAAGCCCCCAACTAGCGGGAGATACCTACAATGAGCAGTTCTTC. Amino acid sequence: CASSLSPQLAGDTYNEQFF.

The CDR3 protein is CATSIYRGSYEQYF. The CDR3 coding sequence is TGTGCCACCAGCATTTACAGGGGTTCCTACGAGCAGTACTTC. V gene TRBV15 combines with J gene TRBJ2-7, with TRBD1 matching 7 bases. Germline assignment: CDR1 LNHNV and CDR2 YYDKDF (reference sequence). Trimming took 4 bases from V and 1 from J; bases not matched to a gene: 4. The CDR3 spans 14 residues. Drawing the rest from reference TRBV15 and TRBJ2-7, the complete variable domain is DAMVIQNPRYQVTQFGKPVTLSCSQTLNHNVMYWYQQKSSQAPKLLFHYYDKDFNNEADTPDNFQSRRPNTSFCFLDIRSPGLGDTAMYLCATSIYRGSYEQYFGPGTRLTVT.

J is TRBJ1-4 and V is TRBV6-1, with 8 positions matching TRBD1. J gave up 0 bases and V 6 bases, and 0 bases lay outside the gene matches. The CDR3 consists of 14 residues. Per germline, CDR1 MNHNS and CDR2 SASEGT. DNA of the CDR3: TGTGCCAGCAGGACAGGGGCAACTAATGAAAAACTGTTTTTT. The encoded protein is CASRTGATNEKLFF.

The DNA of the CDR3 is TGTGCCAGCAGTGTTCAGTGGGCAGGGGGTGGGGCTGGCACAGATACGCAGTATTTT. The encoded protein is CASSVQWAGGGAGTDTQYF. The chain joins TRBV6-1 to TRBJ2-3; the match to TRBD1 covers 7 bases. The CDR3 extends over 19 amino acids. The germline gives CDR1 MNHNS, CDR2 SASEGT. V trimming: 4 bases; J trimming: 1 base; junction bases outside the gene matches: 17.

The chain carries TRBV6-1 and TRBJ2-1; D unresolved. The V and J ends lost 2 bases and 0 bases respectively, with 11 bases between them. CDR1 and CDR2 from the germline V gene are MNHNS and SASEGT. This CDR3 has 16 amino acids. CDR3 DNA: TGTGCCAGCAGTGAATGGAGACTCAGCTCCTACAATGAGCAGTTCTTC. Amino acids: CASSEWRLSSYNEQFF.

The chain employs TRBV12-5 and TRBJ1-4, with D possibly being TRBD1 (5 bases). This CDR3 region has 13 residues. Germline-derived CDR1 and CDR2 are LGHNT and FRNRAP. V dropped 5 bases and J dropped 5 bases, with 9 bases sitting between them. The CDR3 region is CASGGRGNEKLFF. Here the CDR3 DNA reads TGTGCTAGTGGTGGCCGGGGGAATGAAAAACTGTTTTTT.

The CDR3 loop reads CASSIGLAGVLEQYF. In nucleotides, the CDR3 is TGTGCCAGCAGCATAGGACTAGCGGGAGTTTTAGAGCAGTACTTC. J is TRBJ2-7 and V is TRBV7-2; TRBD2 agrees at 13 bases. Germline lookup yields CDR1 SGHTA and CDR2 FQGNSA. This CDR3 contains 15 residues. V shed 5 bases, J shed 7 bases, and the junction held 8 bases outside the gene matches.

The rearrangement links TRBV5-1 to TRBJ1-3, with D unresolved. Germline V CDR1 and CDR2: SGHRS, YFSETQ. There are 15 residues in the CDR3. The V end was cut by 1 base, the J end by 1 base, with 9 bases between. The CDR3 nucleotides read TGCGCCAGCAGCTTGAGCGGGGTTTCTGGAAACACCATATATTTT. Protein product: CASSLSGVSGNTIYF.

For the CDR3, the DNA is TGCGCCAGCAGCGCACAGGGTCCTCAAACCGGGGAGCTGTTTTTT. Translated: CASSAQGPQTGELFF. The genes are TRBV5-1 and TRBJ2-2, with a possible D match to TRBD1 (6 bases). The V end was cut by 4 bases, the J end by 5 bases, with 15 bases between. The CDR3 is 15 residues long. In germline, CDR1 is SGHRS, CDR2 YFSETQ.

CDR3 in DNA: TGCGCCAGCAGCTTAAAAACACAGGACAGGGTTGGCGAGACCCAGTACTTC. Translated: CASSLKTQDRVGETQYF. The V and J genes are TRBV5-1 and TRBJ2-5; 8 nucleotides match TRBD1. Per the germline V gene, CDR1 is SGHRS and CDR2 is YFSETQ. This CDR3 has 17 residues. Trimming at V came to 2 bases and at J to 5 bases, leaving 14 bases not matched to a gene.

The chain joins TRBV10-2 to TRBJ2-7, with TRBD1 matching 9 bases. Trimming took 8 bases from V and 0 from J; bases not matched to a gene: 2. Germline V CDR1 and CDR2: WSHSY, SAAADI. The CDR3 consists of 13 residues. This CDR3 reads CASRQGGSYEQYF. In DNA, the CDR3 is TGCGCCAGCCGACAGGGGGGCTCCTACGAGCAGTACTTC.